These 13 T cell receptor beta chains were sequenced from one sample in a study of blood T cell repertoires in COVID-19. Data came from immunoSEQ multiplex PCR; TCRdb stores just in-frame clones and leaves some out. The table includes 90,000 or so clones, 86% detected once. Sequenced material: peripheral blood. These receptor sequences come from a man older than 75 with active or convalescent COVID-19.

This clone has only a few counts. The chain has TRBV6-6 and TRBJ1-5; D unclear. Trimming left V 6 bases short and J 4 bases short, with 10 bases between. Germline-derived CDR1 and CDR2 are MNHNY and SVGAGI (reference sequence). The CDR3 sequence is 13 residues long. CDR3: CASRLTQNQPQHF. The CDR3 region has the DNA TGTGCCAGCAGATTGACACAAAATCAGCCCCAGCATTTT.

The CDR3 region is CASSYSTSGNTGELFF. The CDR3 bases are TGTGCCAGCAGTTACTCGACTAGCGGCAACACCGGGGAGCTGTTTTTT. The chain uses TRBV6-6 and TRBJ2-2; 9 bases map to TRBD2. V trimming: 0 bases; J trimming: 2 bases; junction bases outside the gene matches: 1. Germline loops: CDR1 MNHNY, CDR2 SVGAGI (reference sequence). The CDR3 extends over 16 amino acids.

The chain joins TRBV7-6 to TRBJ2-3; a possible D gene is TRBD2 (6 bases). Trimming stripped 5 bases from V and 0 bases from J, with 12 bases between. From germline, CDR1 is SGHVS and CDR2 FNYEAQ. The CDR3 extends over 15 amino acids. CDR3 in amino acids: CASSRSGSSTDTQYF. CDR3 bases: TGTGCCAGCAGCCGTAGCGGATCTAGCACAGATACGCAGTATTTT.

The chain couples TRBV4-1 to TRBJ1-6; the D is unclear. Germline V CDR1 and CDR2: MGHRA, YSYEKL. This CDR3 has 17 amino acids. V lost 1 base and J lost 9, with 19 bases in between. The CDR3 sequence is CASSQGTAYRTGSPLHF. The CDR3 nucleotides read TGCGCCAGCAGCCAAGGGACGGCCTACCGGACTGGTTCACCCCTCCACTTT.

This chain links TRBV5-1 with TRBJ2-2; TRBD2 matches at 7 bases. Germline assignment: CDR1 SGHRS and CDR2 YFSETQ. The trim removed 0 bases at V and 5 bases at J, leaving 7 bases unmatched. The CDR3 has 16 amino acids. The CDR3 here is CASSLVAGARTGELFF. DNA for the CDR3: TGCGCCAGCAGCTTGGTTGCGGGAGCGCGTACCGGGGAGCTGTTTTTT.

The CDR3 nucleotides are TGCAGCGTCACCGGGCGGGCCGGCACAGATACGCAGTATTTT. Translation: CSVTGRAGTDTQYF. V usage is TRBV29-1 and J usage is TRBJ2-3, with D tentatively TRBD2 (5 bases). Looked up from germline, CDR1 is SQVTM and CDR2 is ANQGSEA. V was cut by 6 bases and J by 1 base, with 14 bases left in between. The CDR3 consists of 14 residues.

The J gene is TRBJ1-2, the V gene TRBV3-1 (or the pseudogene TRBV3-2); possible D gene TRBD1, 5 bases. From germline, CDR1 is LGHDT and CDR2 YNNKEL (reference sequence). The CDR3 has 15 amino acids. Trimming removed 5 bases from V and 1 base from J, with 14 bases in between. The CDR3 region has the DNA TGTGCCAGCAGCTCAACCCTCAGGGATAACTATGGCTACACCTTC. Protein sequence: CASSSTLRDNYGYTF.

This clone was counted a single time. The chain recombines TRBV5-1 with TRBJ1-1; possibly TRBD1 for D (6 bases). V was cut by 4 bases and J by 0 bases, with 22 bases left in between. CDR1 and CDR2 (germline): SGHRS, YFSETQ. This CDR3 spans 18 amino acids. This CDR3 reads CASSRTGLSSGVNTEAFF. For the CDR3, the DNA is TGCGCCAGCAGCCGCACAGGGCTTTCAAGTGGGGTGAACACTGAAGCTTTCTTT.

Only one count was recorded for this clone. The chain combines TRBV11-2 with TRBJ2-3, with TRBD2 as a possible D gene (5 bases). Germline-derived CDR1 and CDR2 are SGHAT and FQNNGV. V lost 6 bases and J 0 bases, leaving 22 bases between the germline ends. The CDR3 spans 18 residues. The DNA for the CDR3 is TGTGCCAGCAGTCTTCGGGCGGGCACTTACACTAGCACAGATACGCAGTATTTT. It is translated as CASSLRAGTYTSTDTQYF.

This chain connects TRBV19 to TRBJ1-1; 9 nucleotides line up with TRBD1. The CDR3 loop spans 14 amino acids. Germline trimming cut 10 bases from V and 1 base from J; bases unmatched to any gene: 7. Germline CDR1 reads LNHDA; CDR2 reads SQIVND (reference sequence). DNA for the CDR3: TGTGCCACAACGGACAGGGGATGGAACACTGAAGCTTTCTTT. It encodes CATTDRGWNTEAFF.

The chain links TRBV5-1 to TRBJ1-2; D perhaps matches TRBD1 (5 bases). Germline V lookup: CDR1 SGHRS, CDR2 YFSETQ. The V and J ends lost 4 bases and 8 bases respectively, with 18 bases between them. There are 14 residues in the CDR3. The CDR3 protein is CASSPPNQGSGYTF. CDR3 in DNA: TGCGCCAGCAGCCCCCCCAATCAGGGTAGCGGCTACACCTTC.

The chain couples TRBV25-1 to TRBJ2-1; D remains ambiguous. The CDR3 spans 16 residues. CDR1 MGHDK and CDR2 SYGVNS come from the germline V gene. Trimming removed 2 bases from V and 0 bases from J, with 11 bases in between. The CDR3 protein is CASSEGGRGSYNEQFF. In DNA form, the CDR3 reads TGTGCCAGCAGTGAAGGCGGCAGAGGCTCCTACAATGAGCAGTTCTTC.

The chain has TRBV30 and TRBJ2-5; maybe TRBD2 (5 bases). Trimming removed 1 base from V and 5 bases from J, with 14 bases in between. The V gene's germline CDR1 is GTSNPN and CDR2 SVGIG (reference sequence). The CDR3 consists of 14 residues. This chain's CDR3 is CAWSGWLPGETQYF. The CDR3 DNA follows: TGTGCCTGGAGTGGCTGGCTCCCGGGGGAGACCCAGTACTTC.